This T cell receptor (beta chain) was documented in a study of brain metastases from non-small cell lung cancer. V was clipped by 3 bases and J by 2 bases, with 17 bases between them. Germline V CDR1 and CDR2: MRHNA, SNTAGT. This CDR3 comprises 16 residues. TCRdb keeps only in-frame clones here, not all; method: immunoSEQ multiplex PCR. The table lists about 15,000 clones, around 83% of them singletons. Notes on this clone: Its antigen remains unidentified.

Study-wide points: Paired brain metastases and primary tumors largely shared TCR repertoires. In about 60% of brain metastases, T-cell clones were expanded compared with matched primary tumors.

V and J are TRBV6-4 and TRBJ2-7; D tentatively reads TRBD1 or TRBD2 (6 bases each). This receptor was obtained from a donor over 35 with non-small cell lung cancer. The sample comprised primary lung tumor tissue. In nucleotides, the CDR3 is TGTGCCAGCAGTGATATTGACAGGAGGGTAACCTACGAGCAGTACTTC. This gives the protein CASSDIDRRVTYEQYF.